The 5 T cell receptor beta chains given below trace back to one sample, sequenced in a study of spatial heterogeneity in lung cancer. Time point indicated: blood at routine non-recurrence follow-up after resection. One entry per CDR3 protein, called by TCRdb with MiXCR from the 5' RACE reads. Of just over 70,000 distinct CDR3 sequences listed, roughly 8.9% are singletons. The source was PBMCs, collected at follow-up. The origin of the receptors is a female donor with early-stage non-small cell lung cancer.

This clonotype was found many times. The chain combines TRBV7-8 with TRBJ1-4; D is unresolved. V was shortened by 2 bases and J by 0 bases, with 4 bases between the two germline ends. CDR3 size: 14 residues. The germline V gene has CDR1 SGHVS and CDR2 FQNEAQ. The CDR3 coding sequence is TGTGCCAGCAGCTTAAGACCAACTAATGAAAAACTGTTTTTT. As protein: CASSLRPTNEKLFF. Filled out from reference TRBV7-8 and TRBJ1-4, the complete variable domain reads GAGVSQSPRYKVAKRGQDVALRCDPISGHVSLFWYQQALGQGPEFLTYFQNEAQLDKSGLPSDRFFAERPEGSVSTLKIQRTQQEDSAVYLCASSLRPTNEKLFFGSGTQLSVL.

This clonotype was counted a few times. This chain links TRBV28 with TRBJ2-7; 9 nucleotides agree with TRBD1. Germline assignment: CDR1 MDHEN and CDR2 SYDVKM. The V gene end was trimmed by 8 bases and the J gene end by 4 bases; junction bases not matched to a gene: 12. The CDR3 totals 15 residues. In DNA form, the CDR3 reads TGTGCCAGCGCGAACCGGGACAGGGTGTTATACGAGCAGTACTTC. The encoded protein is CASANRDRVLYEQYF.

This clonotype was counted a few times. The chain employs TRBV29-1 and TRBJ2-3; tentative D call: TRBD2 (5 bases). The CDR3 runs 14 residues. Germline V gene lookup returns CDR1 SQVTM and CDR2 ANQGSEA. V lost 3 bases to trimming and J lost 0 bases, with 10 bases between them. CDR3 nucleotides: TGCAGCGTTGATGGAGGTGGAAGCACAGATACGCAGTATTTT. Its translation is CSVDGGGSTDTQYF.

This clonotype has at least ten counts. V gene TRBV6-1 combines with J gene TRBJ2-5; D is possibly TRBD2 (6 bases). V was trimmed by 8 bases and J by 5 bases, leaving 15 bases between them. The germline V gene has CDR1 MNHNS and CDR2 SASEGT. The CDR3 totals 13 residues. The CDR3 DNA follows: TGTGCCAGCGAGTTTGCGGGAAGCGAGACCCAGTACTTC. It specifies CASEFAGSETQYF.

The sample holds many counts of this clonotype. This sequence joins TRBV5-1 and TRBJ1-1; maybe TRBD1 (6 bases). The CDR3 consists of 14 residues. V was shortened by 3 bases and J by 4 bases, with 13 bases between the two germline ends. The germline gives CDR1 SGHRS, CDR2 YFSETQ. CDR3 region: CASSWGPLATEAFF. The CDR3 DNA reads TGCGCCAGCAGCTGGGGGCCCTTGGCCACTGAAGCTTTCTTT.